A single sample gave rise to the 10 T cell receptor beta chains below, sequenced in a study of tumor-infiltrating lymphocytes in primary liver carcinoma. cDNA specific to TCR beta was made from 450 to 500 ng of total RNA, with a constant-region primer employed for priming. Three rounds of nested multiplex PCR with slightly modified ARM-PCR produced TCR beta libraries. TRBV1-TRBV30 forward and Cbeta reverse primers drove the first two roughly 10-cycle rounds. Using its own MiXCR run on the multiplex PCR reads, TCRdb lists one record per CDR3 protein. In the table there are 95,000 to 150,000 distinct CDR3 sequences, approximately 70% of which are singletons. Both RNA and DNA were isolated together from approximately 20-30 mg of bulk tissue that had not been sorted. The specimen sequenced was liver tumor tissue from sampling region 1. Indicated subset: tumor region T1, superior pole. The source is a woman aged 55-70 years with primary liver carcinoma and hepatitis B virus infection.

With regard to this clonotype: A much larger clonotype is one base distant, so this may be a read error. The V and J genes are TRBV5-6 and TRBJ2-7; D gene ambiguous. V dropped 2 bases and J dropped 5 bases, with 14 bases sitting between them. The CDR3 has 14 residues. Looked up from germline, CDR1 is SGHDT and CDR2 is YYEEEE. The CDR3 coding sequence is TGTGCCAGCAGCTTTCGGCAGGAAGCCAACGAGCAGTACTTC. Encoded protein: CASSFRQEANEQYF.

A note on this clonotype: Sequence at one end of the junction differs from germline and may be a read error. The V call is TRBV11-2, the J call TRBJ1-2; D unclear. This CDR3 contains 15 residues. CDR1 and CDR2 (germline): SGHAT, FQNNGV. Here the CDR3 DNA reads TGTGCCAGTAGCTCACCCGCGACCGACAACCATGGCTACACCTTC. Its translation is CASSSPATDNHGYTF.

This clonotype was observed at least ten times. The chain employs TRBV6-6 and TRBJ1-5; the D is unclear. Per the germline V gene, CDR1 is MNHNY and CDR2 is SVGAGI (reference sequence). This CDR3 has 12 residues. V was trimmed by 2 bases and J by 8 bases, leaving 7 bases between them. CDR3 DNA sequence: TGTGCCAGCAGTTACCCTGGGGAGCCCCAGCATTTT. Translating gives CASSYPGEPQHF.

This clonotype was picked up a small number of times. This chain links TRBV7-8 with TRBJ1-4, with 7 positions matching TRBD1. The CDR3 sequence is 16 residues long. Germline V gives CDR1 SGHVS, CDR2 FQNEAQ. The trim removed 1 base at V and 7 bases at J, leaving 9 bases unmatched. CDR3 sequence: CASSLGPRGRGEKLFF. As DNA, the CDR3 is TGTGCCAGCAGCTTAGGGCCCAGGGGGAGGGGTGAAAAACTGTTTTTT. The full variable domain, in which reference TRBV7-8 and TRBJ1-4 provide the parts outside the CDR3, is GAGVSQSPRYKVAKRGQDVALRCDPISGHVSLFWYQQALGQGPEFLTYFQNEAQLDKSGLPSDRFFAERPEGSVSTLKIQRTQQEDSAVYLCASSLGPRGRGEKLFFGSGTQLSVL.

Worth noting for this clonotype: Mismatch with germline at one junction end may stem from a read error. The genes are TRBV6-1 and TRBJ2-1, with TRBD2 identical over 12 bases. The germline gives CDR1 MNHNS, CDR2 SASEGT. The length of the CDR3 is 16 residues. CDR3 in amino acids: CAISVQLAGGLDEQFF. Written as DNA, the CDR3 is TGTGCCATCAGTGTCCAACTAGCGGGAGGTTTAGATGAGCAGTTCTTC.

Regarding this clonotype: An end of the junction does not agree with germline; a read error may underlie this. The chain is built from TRBV5-6 and TRBJ1-6; D might be TRBD1 (6 bases). CDR1 is SGHDT and CDR2 is YYEEEE in the germline V gene. This CDR3 contains 14 residues. CDR3 residues: CASTKQGVDSPLYF. Written as DNA, the CDR3 is TGTGCCAGCACGAAACAGGGTGTCGATTCACCCCTCTACTTT.

With respect to this clonotype: This is likely a read error, given that the CDR3 carries no conserved phenylalanine or tryptophan at its end. This chain links TRBV6-2 or TRBV6-3 with TRBJ2-7; D uncertain. CDR3 size: 12 residues. Germline V gives CDR1 MNHEY, CDR2 SVGEGT. The V end lost 2 bases, the J end lost 4 bases, and 6 bases lay between the germline ends. The CDR3 reads CASSYGLYEQYL. The DNA of the CDR3 is TGTGCCAGCAGTTACGGTTTATACGAGCAGTACTTA.

This chain joins TRBV6-1 and TRBJ1-4, with D tentatively TRBD1 (5 bases). Germline-derived CDR1 and CDR2 are MNHNS and SASEGT. This CDR3 contains 18 residues. Deletions cut 0 bases from V and 0 bases from J, with 14 bases between. The CDR3 coding sequence is TGTGCCAGCAGTGAAGCGCATGTGGGGCCCTCAACTAATGAAAAACTGTTTTTT. This translates into CASSEAHVGPSTNEKLFF.

Comments on this clonotype: Just one base apart from a much larger clone, this may be a read error. The CDR3 ends on some other residue instead of the conserved phenylalanine or tryptophan, so this is likely a read error. The chain has TRBV10-3 and TRBJ2-7; 7 positions match TRBD2. CDR3 length: 16 amino acids. Germline-derived CDR1 and CDR2 are ENHRY and SYGVKD. V gave up 3 bases and J gave up 0 bases; unmatched junction bases: 8. CDR3 DNA sequence: TGTGCCATCAGTGACCCCGGGACTACCCTCTCCTACGAGCAGTACCTC. It encodes CAISDPGTTLSYEQYL.

For this clonotype: Just one base apart from a much larger clone, this may be a read error. Because it lacks the conserved phenylalanine or tryptophan at the end, this CDR3 is likely a read error. The gene calls are TRBV5-6 and TRBJ1-1; D gene uncertain. Germline V gives CDR1 SGHDT, CDR2 YYEEEE. The CDR3 runs 14 residues. Trimming pared 0 bases from V and 0 bases from J, leaving 6 bases between. As DNA, the CDR3 is TGTGCCAGCAGCTTGGGCAGGCTGAACACTGAAGCTTTCTAT. Translating gives CASSLGRLNTEAFY.